The T cell receptor (beta chain) described here comes from a study of blood T cell repertoires in COVID-19. With V trimmed by 5 bases and J by 2 bases, 9 bases remained unmatched. Germline V gene data show CDR1 as MNHEY and CDR2 as SMNVEV (reference sequence). The CDR3 consists of 16 residues. All enrollees were roughly 18 to 89 years old and from fewer than 30 US areas. Contact with a PCR-confirmed or clinician-diagnosed COVID-19 case occurred within 2 weeks of entry. Here immunoSEQ multiplex PCR was the method, and the copy in TCRdb shows in-frame clones only, minus some. The table includes 200,000 to 250,000 clones, 90% detected once.

The TCR sequence derives from a man aged 30 to 39 who had been exposed to COVID-19. The sequenced material came from PBMCs or T cells enriched from blood (not recorded which). The genes are TRBV27 and TRBJ1-2; the match to TRBD1 covers 9 bases. The CDR3 DNA reads as TGTGCCAGCAGTCCCCGTCCCGGGACAGGGAACTATGGCTACACCTTC. This sequence encodes CASSPRPGTGNYGYTF.